This TCR beta chain was sequenced in a study of blood T cell repertoires in COVID-19. Living in about two dozen US areas, the participants were between roughly 18 and 89 years of age. Recovered participants had two consecutive negative NP/OP PCR tests, healthcare professional clearance, or symptom resolution. CDR3 length: 13 residues. Deletions cut 9 bases from V and 6 bases from J, with 15 bases between. Germline-derived CDR1 and CDR2 are LNHDA and SQIVND (reference sequence). Some clones are missing from TCRdb's copy, which holds only in-frame ones; the method was immunoSEQ multiplex PCR. Of over 250,000 clones listed, approximately 92% are singletons.

The receptor was isolated from a woman aged 25-40 years who had recovered from COVID-19. The V gene is TRBV19, the J gene TRBJ1-5, with D possibly being TRBD1 (6 bases). Sequences were obtained from PBMCs or T cells enriched from blood (not recorded which). CDR3 loop: CASIGGDRQPQHF. CDR3 DNA sequence: TGTGCCAGCATAGGGGGGGATCGTCAGCCCCAGCATTTT.